These T cell receptor beta chains were read from a single sample in a study of OX40 agonist ivuxolimab in advanced cancers. This table comes from immunoSEQ multiplex PCR, and its TCRdb copy is limited to in-frame clones, with some not included. Among about 48,000 clones listed, over 75% were seen once. Material: CD4+ or CD8+ T cells sorted from blood, obtained in a trial of the OX40 agonist ivuxolimab. All receptors derive from an adult with an advanced solid tumor such as melanoma, head and neck, liver or kidney cancer. Both conserved end residues are part of each CDR3. A D gene is named only where the DNA matches it firmly. Clone size, where shown, is once, few, many, or a class for clones that have expanded.

TRBJ2-2	TRBV28	NA	12	NA	TGTGCCAGCAGTCGAGTAGGTCGGGAGCTGTTTTTT	CASSRVGRELFF
TRBJ2-5	TRBV5-6	once	16	NA	TGTGCCAGCAGCTTGCCGACCGGGGTGGGATTGGAGACCCAGTACTTC	CASSLPTGVGLETQYF
TRBJ2-7	TRBV7-2	NA	14	NA	TGTGCCAGCAGCTTATTCGCGGGGTTGGCCGAGCAGTACTTC	CASSLFAGLAEQYF
TRBJ2-3	TRBV2	NA	11	NA	TGTGCCAGCTTGGAACGGTATACGCAGTATTTT	CASLERYTQYF
TRBJ2-5	TRBV19	NA	16	TRBD2	TGTGCCAGTAGTCCGCTACTAGCGGGGGGTCGAGAGACCCAGTACTTC	CASSPLLAGGRETQYF
TRBJ2-1	TRBV19	NA	14	NA	TGTGCCAGTAGTATCAGATCGGATTACAATGAGCAGTTCTTC	CASSIRSDYNEQFF
TRBJ1-4	TRBV9	NA	14	NA	TGTGCCAGCAGCCCCGGGGGCGATGGTGAAAAACTGTTTTTT	CASSPGGDGEKLFF
TRBJ1-5	TRBV28	NA	13	NA	TGTGCCAGCAGTTTGATGAGGAATCAGCCCCAGCATTTT	CASSLMRNQPQHF
TRBJ1-1	TRBV2	NA	15	TRBD1	TGTGCCAGCAGTGAAGTGGGACAGGGGAACACTGAAGCTTTCTTT	CASSEVGQGNTEAFF
TRBJ2-2	TRBV28	NA	15	TRBD1	TGTGCCAGCAGTCAGACAGGGATTGGGACCGGGGAGCTGTTTTTT	CASSQTGIGTGELFF
TRBJ1-5	TRBV25-1	NA	12	NA	TGTGCCAGCAGTGATGCGGGGCAGCCCCAGCATTTT	CASSDAGQPQHF
TRBJ2-1	TRBV14	NA	14	NA	TGTGCCAGCAGCCAGACGACAGAATACAATGAGCAGTTCTTC	CASSQTTEYNEQFF
TRBJ1-1	TRBV27	NA	15	NA	TGTGCCAGCAGTTTATCAATTGGGCTCAACACTGAAGCTTTCTTT	CASSLSIGLNTEAFF
TRBJ2-1	TRBV28	NA	15	TRBD1	TGTGCCAGCCGCCTCGACAGGGCGGGTTACAATGAGCAGTTCTTC	CASRLDRAGYNEQFF
TRBJ2-3	TRBV7-2	NA	15	NA	TGTGCCAGCAGCTCTCGCGGGACGACGGGAAATACGCAGTATTTT	CASSSRGTTGNTQYF
TRBJ2-7	TRBV6-5	NA	15	NA	TGTGCCAGCAGCCCCCCGAAGGGTGTATCCTACGAGCAGTACTTC	CASSPPKGVSYEQYF
TRBJ2-5	TRBV27	NA	17	TRBD2	TGTGCCAGCAGTTTTAATTTGCTAGCGGGAGGTAAAGAGACCCAGTACTTC	CASSFNLLAGGKETQYF
TRBJ1-3	TRBV7-8	NA	14	NA	TGTGCCAGCAGCGAAGGGGGCTCTGGAAACACCATATATTTT	CASSEGGSGNTIYF
TRBJ2-5	TRBV9	NA	13	NA	TGTGCCAGCAGCGACGCTGGGGAAGAGACCCAGTACTTC	CASSDAGEETQYF
TRBJ2-5	TRBV7-9	NA	15	NA	TGTGCCAGCAGCTTCTCAGGATACCTTCAAGAGACCCAGTACTTC	CASSFSGYLQETQYF